This T cell receptor beta chain originates from a study of T cell changes during pregnancy in multiple sclerosis. The junction had 6 bases not matched to a gene; V was cut back by 3 bases and J by 9 bases. Germline CDR1 MDHEN, CDR2 SYDVKM. The CDR3 is 14 residues long. Profiled with immunoSEQ multiplex PCR; TCRdb holds only in-frame clones, not every one. Of some 17,000 clones listed, 88% were seen once; the top ten hold roughly an eighth. This clonotype was obtained from a female donor in good health, enrolled as a control in a pregnancy study. This chain links TRBV28 with TRBJ2-1; 9 bases align to TRBD1. Source: CD8+ T cells from peripheral blood mononuclear cells, taken after pregnancy. CDR3 residues: CASSFGTGKSEQFF. The CDR3 DNA is TGTGCCAGCAGTTTTGGGACAGGGAAGAGTGAGCAGTTCTTC.